This paragraph covers one T cell receptor beta chain sequence. Germline V gives CDR1 SQVTM, CDR2 ANQGSEA. Unmatched junction bases numbered 10, after V lost 7 bases and J lost 2 bases. CDR3 length: 15 amino acids. This sample was taken from a study of control samples from healthy donors and cancer patients. TCRdb's table, derived via immunoSEQ multiplex PCR, lists solely in-frame clones and lacks some. The table lists roughly 140,000 clones, 93% of them singletons, with around 2.2% in the top ten. The sample taken for sequencing was blood. The chain is built from TRBV29-1 and TRBJ2-7; TRBD1 matches 11 bases. The sequence was collected from a man between 45 and 60 years old in good health. The CDR3 sequence is CSAEGPGQGAYEQYF. The CDR3, as DNA: TGCAGCGCCGAAGGACCGGGACAGGGGGCCTACGAGCAGTACTTC.